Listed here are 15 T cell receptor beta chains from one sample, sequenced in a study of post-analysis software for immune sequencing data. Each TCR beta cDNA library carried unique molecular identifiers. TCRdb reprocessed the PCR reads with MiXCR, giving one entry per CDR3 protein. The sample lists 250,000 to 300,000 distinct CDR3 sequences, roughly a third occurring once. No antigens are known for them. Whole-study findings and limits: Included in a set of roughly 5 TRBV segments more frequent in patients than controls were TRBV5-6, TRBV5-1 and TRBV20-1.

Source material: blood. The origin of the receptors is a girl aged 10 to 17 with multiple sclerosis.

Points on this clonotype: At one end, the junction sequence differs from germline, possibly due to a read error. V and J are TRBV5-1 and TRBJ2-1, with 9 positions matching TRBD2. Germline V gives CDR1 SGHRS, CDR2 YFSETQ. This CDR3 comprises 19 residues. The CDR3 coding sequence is TGTGCCAGCAGCTTGGAGACAATTGGAGCGGGGGGATCCTACAATGAGCAGTTCTTC. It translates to CASSLETIGAGGSYNEQFF.

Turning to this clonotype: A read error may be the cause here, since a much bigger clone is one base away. The CDR3 loop reads CASRPGGLMSYNEQYF. DNA for the CDR3: TGTGCCAGCAGGCCGGGGGGCCTCATGTCCTACAATGAGCAGTACTTC. The chain recombines TRBV3-1 with TRBJ2-5; TRBD2 is a possible D gene (7 bases). Trimming took off 6 bases at V and 11 bases at J, with 28 bases between the two ends. Per germline, CDR1 LGHDT and CDR2 YNNKEL (reference sequence). The CDR3 length is 16 residues.

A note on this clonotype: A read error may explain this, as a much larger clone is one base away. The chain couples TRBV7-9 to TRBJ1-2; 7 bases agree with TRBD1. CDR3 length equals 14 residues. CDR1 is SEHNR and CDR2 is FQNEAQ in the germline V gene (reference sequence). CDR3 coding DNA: TGTGCCAGCAGGGACACAGGGGACTTGAGCGGCTACATCTTC. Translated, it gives CASRDTGDLSGYIF.

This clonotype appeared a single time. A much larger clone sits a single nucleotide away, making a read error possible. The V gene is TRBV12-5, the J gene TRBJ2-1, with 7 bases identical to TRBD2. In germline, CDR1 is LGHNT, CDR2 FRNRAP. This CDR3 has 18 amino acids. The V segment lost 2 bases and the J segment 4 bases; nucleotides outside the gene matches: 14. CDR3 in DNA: TGTGCTAGTGGTTTGTCCCAACCCCGGCAGCGGGAATACAATGAGCAGTTCTTC. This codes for CASGLSQPRQREYNEQFF.

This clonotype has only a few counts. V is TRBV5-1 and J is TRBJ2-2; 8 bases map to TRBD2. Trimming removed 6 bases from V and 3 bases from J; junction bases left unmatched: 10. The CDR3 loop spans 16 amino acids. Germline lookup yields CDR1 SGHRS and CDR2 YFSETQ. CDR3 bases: TGCGCCAGCAAAGGGTCGGGGGGGCTTGACACCGGGGAGCTGTTTTTT. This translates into CASKGSGGLDTGELFF.

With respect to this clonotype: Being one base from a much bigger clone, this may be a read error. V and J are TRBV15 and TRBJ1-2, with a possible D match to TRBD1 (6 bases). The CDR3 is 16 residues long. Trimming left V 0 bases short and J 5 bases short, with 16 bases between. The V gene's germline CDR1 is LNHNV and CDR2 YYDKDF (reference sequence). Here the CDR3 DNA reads TGTGCCACCAGCAGAGATGACGGGGGCGTACTATATGGCTACACCTTC. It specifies CATSRDDGGVLYGYTF.

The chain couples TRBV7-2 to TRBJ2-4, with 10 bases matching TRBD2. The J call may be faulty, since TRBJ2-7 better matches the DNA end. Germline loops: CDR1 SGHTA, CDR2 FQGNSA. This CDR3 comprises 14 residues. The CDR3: CASSRSGRGNEQYF. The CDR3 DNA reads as TGTGCCAGCAGCAGAAGCGGGAGGGGTAACGAGCAGTACTTC.

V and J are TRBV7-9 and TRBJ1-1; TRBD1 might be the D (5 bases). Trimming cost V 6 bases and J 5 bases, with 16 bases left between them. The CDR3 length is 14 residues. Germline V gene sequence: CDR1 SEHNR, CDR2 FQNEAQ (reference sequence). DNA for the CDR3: TGTGCCAGCAGGTCCGCACCGAGGGGAACTGAAGCTTTCTTT. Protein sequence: CASRSAPRGTEAFF.

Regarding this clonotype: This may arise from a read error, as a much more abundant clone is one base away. The CDR3 DNA reads TGTGCCAGCAGCTTCCTCGGCCGTCGAGGGACAGACATTCCTTCTAATGAAAAACTGTTTTTT. Translated, it gives CASSFLGRRGTDIPSNEKLFF. The genes are TRBV5-4 and TRBJ1-4; TRBD1 matches 7 bases. CDR1 and CDR2 from the germline V gene are SGHNT and YYREEE (reference sequence). V shed 2 bases and J 3 bases; nucleotides not matched to a gene: 22. This CDR3 is 21 amino acids long. The variable domain in full, with the rest retrieved from reference TRBV5-4 and TRBJ1-4, is ETGVTQSPTHLIKTRGQQVTLRCSSQSGHNTVSWYQQALGQGPQFIFQYYREEENGRGNFPPRFSGLQFPNYSSELNVNALELDDSALYLCASSFLGRRGTDIPSNEKLFFGSGTQLSVL.

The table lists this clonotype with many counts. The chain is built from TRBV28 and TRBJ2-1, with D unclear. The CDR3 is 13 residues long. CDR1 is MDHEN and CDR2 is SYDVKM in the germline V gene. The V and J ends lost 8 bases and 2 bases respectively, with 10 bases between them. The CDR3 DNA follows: TGTGCCAGCCGGGCCCCCGCCTACAATGAGCAGTTCTTC. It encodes CASRAPAYNEQFF.

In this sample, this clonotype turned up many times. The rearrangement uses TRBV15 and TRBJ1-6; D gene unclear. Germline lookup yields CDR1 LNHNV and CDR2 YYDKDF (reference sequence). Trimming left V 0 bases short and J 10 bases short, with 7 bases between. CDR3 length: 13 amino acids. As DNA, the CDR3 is TGTGCCACCAGCAGAGAATTAGGGTCACCCCTCCACTTT. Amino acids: CATSRELGSPLHF.

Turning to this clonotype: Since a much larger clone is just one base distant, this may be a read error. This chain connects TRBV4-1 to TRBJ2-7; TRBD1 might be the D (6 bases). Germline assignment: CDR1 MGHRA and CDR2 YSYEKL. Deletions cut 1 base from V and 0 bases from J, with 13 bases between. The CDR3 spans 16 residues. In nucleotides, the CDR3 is TGCGCCAGCAGCCAAGTATGCAGGGGTAGCTCCTACGAGCAGTACTTC. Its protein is CASSQVCRGSSYEQYF.

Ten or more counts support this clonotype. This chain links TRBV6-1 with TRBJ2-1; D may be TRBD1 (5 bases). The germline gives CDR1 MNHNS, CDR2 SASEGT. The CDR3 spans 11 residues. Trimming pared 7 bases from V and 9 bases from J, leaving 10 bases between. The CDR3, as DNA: TGTGCCAGCACCCAACAGGCTGAGCAGTTCTTC. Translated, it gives CASTQQAEQFF.

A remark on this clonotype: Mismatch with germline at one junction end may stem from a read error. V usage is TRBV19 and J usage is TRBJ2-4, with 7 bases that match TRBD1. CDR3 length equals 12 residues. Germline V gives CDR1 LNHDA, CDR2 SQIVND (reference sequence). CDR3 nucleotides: TGTGCCAATAGTATGATGGGACAGATACAGTACTTC. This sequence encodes CANSMMGQIQYF.

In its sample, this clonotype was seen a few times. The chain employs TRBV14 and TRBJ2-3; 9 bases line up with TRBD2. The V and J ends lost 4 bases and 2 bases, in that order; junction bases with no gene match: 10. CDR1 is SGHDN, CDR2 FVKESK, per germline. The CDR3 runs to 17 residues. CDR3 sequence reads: CASSPTGRGGLTDTQYF. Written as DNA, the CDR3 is TGTGCCAGCAGCCCCACGGGGCGGGGGGGCCTCACAGATACGCAGTATTTT.